This T cell receptor beta chain was observed in a study of blood T cell repertoires in COVID-19. A single count supports this clone. Authors' methods: Scientists estimated how many nucleated cells there were by amplifying reference gene primers. The assay was immunoSEQ multiplex PCR, and TCRdb's table has in-frame clones only and misses some. From that table come the V and J calls and clone size; the DNA was used to work out D and trimming. The sample has approximately 53,000 clones, roughly 89% seen once. V gave up 5 bases and J gave up 1 base, with 11 bases separating them. The CDR3 length is 14 residues. CDR1 and CDR2 (germline): SGHAT, FQNNGV.

The V gene is TRBV11-2, the J gene TRBJ1-1; D gene unclear. Specimen: peripheral blood. This sequence originates from a human donor in a cohort sampled during active COVID-19. In DNA, the CDR3 is TGTGCCAGCAGCCCCGGGAGAGAGAACACTGAAGCTTTCTTT. It yields the protein CASSPGRENTEAFF.